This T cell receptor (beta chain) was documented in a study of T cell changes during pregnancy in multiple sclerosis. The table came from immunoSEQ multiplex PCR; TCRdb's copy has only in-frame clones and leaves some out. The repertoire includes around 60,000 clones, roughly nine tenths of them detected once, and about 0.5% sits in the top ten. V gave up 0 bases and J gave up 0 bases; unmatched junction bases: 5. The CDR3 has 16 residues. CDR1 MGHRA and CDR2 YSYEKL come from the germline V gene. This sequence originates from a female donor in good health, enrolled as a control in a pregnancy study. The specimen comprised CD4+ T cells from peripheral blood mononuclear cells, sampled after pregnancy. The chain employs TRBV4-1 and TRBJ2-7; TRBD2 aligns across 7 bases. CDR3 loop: CASSQDRAGSSYEQYF. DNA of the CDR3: TGCGCCAGCAGCCAAGATCGAGCGGGGAGCTCCTACGAGCAGTACTTC.